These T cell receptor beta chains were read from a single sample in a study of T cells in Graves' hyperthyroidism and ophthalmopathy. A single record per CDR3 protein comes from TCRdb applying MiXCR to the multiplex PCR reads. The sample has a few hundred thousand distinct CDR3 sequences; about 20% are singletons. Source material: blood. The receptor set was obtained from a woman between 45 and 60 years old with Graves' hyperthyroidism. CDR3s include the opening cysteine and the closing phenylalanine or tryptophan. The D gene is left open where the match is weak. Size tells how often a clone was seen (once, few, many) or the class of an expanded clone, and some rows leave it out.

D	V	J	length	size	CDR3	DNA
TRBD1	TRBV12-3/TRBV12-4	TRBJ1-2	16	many	CASSLLPGQGSYGYTF	TGTGCCAGCAGTTTACTGCCGGGACAGGGGAGCTATGGCTACACCTTC
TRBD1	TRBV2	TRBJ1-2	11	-	CAGGQNYGYTF	TGTGCCGGGGGACAGAACTATGGCTACACCTTC
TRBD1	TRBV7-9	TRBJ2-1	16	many	CASSRDRVTTRDEQFF	TGTGCCAGCAGCCGAGACAGGGTTACCACAAGGGATGAGCAGTTCTTC
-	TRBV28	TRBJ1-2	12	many	CASSLTRYGYTF	TGTGCCAGCAGTTTAACCCGATATGGCTACACCTTC
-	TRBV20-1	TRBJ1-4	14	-	CSARDGGPNEKLFF	TGCAGTGCTAGAGATGGGGGTCCTAATGAAAAACTGTTTTTT
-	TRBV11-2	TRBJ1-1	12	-	CASSLWETEAFF	TGTGCCAGCAGCTTGTGGGAAACTGAAGCTTTCTTT
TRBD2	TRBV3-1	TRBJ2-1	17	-	CASSQDLAAGGRDEQFF	TGTGCCAGCAGCCAAGATCTGGCGGCGGGGGGGCGTGATGAGCAGTTCTTC
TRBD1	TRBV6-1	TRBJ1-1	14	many	CASGGQGAGTEAFF	TGTGCCAGTGGGGGGCAGGGGGCCGGCACTGAAGCTTTCTTT
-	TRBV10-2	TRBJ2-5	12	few	CASSESWETQYF	TGCGCCAGCAGTGAGTCGTGGGAGACCCAGTACTTC
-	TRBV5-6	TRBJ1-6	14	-	CASSLVGANSPLHF	TGTGCCAGCAGCTTGGTAGGCGCTAATTCACCCCTCCACTTT
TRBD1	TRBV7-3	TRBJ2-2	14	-	CASSLQGAGGELFF	TGTGCCAGCAGCTTACAGGGGGCGGGCGGGGAGCTGTTTTTT
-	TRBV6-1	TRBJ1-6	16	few	CASSPRGGLYNSPLHF	TGTGCCAGCAGCCCCCGGGGAGGGCTCTATAATTCACCCCTCCACTTT
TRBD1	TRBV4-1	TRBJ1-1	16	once	CASSQGQGPFSFEAFF	TGCGCCAGCAGCCAGGGACAGGGCCCCTTTTCTTTTGAAGCTTTCTTT
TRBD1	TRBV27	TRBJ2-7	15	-	CASRWTGRSSYEQYF	TGTGCCAGCAGGTGGACAGGGAGGAGCTCCTACGAGCAGTACTTC
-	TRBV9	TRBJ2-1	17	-	CASSVEVTGTSYNEQFF	TGTGCCAGCAGCGTAGAGGTAACAGGCACGTCCTACAATGAGCAGTTCTTC
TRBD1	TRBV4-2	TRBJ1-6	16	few	CASSHTAGTGNSPLHF	TGTGCCAGCAGCCACACCGCCGGGACAGGGAATTCACCCCTCCACTTT
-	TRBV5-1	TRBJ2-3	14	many	CASSPRVDTDTQYF	TGCGCCAGCAGCCCAAGGGTCGACACAGATACGCAGTATTTT
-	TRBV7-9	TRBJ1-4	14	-	CASSSDSFNEKLFF	TGTGCCAGCAGCTCAGACAGTTTTAATGAAAAACTGTTTTTT
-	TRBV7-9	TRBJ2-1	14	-	CASSYAPGIHEQFF	TGTGCCAGCAGCTACGCACCGGGGATCCATGAGCAGTTCTTC
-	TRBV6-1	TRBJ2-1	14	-	CASRIGGPYNEQFF	TGTGCCAGCAGGATCGGAGGCCCCTACAATGAGCAGTTCTTC
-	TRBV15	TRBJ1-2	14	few	CATSASWGAVGYTF	TGTGCCACCAGCGCTTCGTGGGGGGCGGTGGGCTACACCTTC
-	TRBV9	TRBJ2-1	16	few	CASSVGLGSSYNEQFF	TGTGCCAGCAGCGTAGGACTAGGGAGCTCCTACAATGAGCAGTTCTTC
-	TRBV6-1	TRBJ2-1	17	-	CASSDLLTGSSYNEQFF	TGTGCCAGCAGTGACTTACTGACTGGTAGCTCCTACAATGAGCAGTTCTTC
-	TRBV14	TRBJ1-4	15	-	CASSQVGRGHEKLFF	TGTGCCAGCAGCCAAGTGGGCAGGGGTCATGAAAAACTGTTTTTT
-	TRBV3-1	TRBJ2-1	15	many	CASSQGTSLYNEQFF	TGTGCCAGCAGCCAGGGGACTTCCCTATACAATGAGCAGTTCTTC
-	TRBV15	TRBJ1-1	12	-	CTTSRDRTEAFF	TGTACCACCAGCAGAGATCGTACTGAAGCTTTCTTT
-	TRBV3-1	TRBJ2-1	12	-	CASSLIMNEQFF	TGTGCCAGCAGCTTGATCATGAATGAGCAGTTCTTC
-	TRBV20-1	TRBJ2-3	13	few	CSAGRVGSDTQYF	TGCAGTGCTGGTCGCGTGGGATCAGATACGCAGTATTTT
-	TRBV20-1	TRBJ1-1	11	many	CSARRADEAFF	TGCAGTGCTAGGAGAGCGGATGAAGCTTTCTTT
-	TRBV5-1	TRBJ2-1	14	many	CASSSRGLWGEQFF	TGCGCCAGCAGCTCGAGGGGGTTGTGGGGTGAGCAGTTCTTC
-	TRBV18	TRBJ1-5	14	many	CASSPGGAWQPQHF	TGTGCCAGCTCACCCGGGGGGGCCTGGCAGCCCCAGCATTTT
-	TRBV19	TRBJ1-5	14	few	CASSTPGELEPQHF	TGTGCCAGTAGTACGCCCGGGGAGTTGGAGCCCCAGCATTTT
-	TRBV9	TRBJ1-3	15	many	CASSVGQESGNTIYF	TGTGCCAGCAGCGTAGGGCAGGAGTCCGGAAACACCATATATTTT
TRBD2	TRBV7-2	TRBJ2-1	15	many	CASSLMLAGQNEQFF	TGTGCCAGCAGCTTGATGCTAGCGGGACAGAATGAGCAGTTCTTC
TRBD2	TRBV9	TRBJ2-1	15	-	CASSVGGRASNEQFF	TGTGCCAGCAGCGTAGGAGGGAGGGCCTCCAATGAGCAGTTCTTC
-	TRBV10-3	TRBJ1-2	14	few	CAITDPRTWGGYTF	TGTGCCATCACCGATCCTAGAACATGGGGTGGCTACACCTTC
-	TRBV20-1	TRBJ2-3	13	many	CSARGFSTDTQYF	TGCAGTGCTAGAGGTTTCAGCACAGATACGCAGTATTTT
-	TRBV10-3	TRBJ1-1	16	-	CATSERSMGSATEAFF	TGTGCCACCAGTGAGAGATCGATGGGGTCGGCCACTGAAGCTTTCTTT
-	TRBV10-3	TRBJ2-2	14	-	CAISIEGPTGELFF	TGTGCCATCAGTATAGAGGGGCCTACCGGGGAGCTGTTTTTT
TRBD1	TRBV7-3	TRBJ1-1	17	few	CASSFYPLTGMNTEAFF	TGTGCCAGCAGCTTTTACCCCCTGACAGGGATGAACACTGAAGCTTTCTTT
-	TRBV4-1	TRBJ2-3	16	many	CASSPPLEAWTDTQYF	TGCGCCAGCAGCCCCCCGTTAGAGGCTTGGACAGATACGCAGTATTTT
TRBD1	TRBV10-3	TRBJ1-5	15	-	CAISERTGDYQPQHF	TGTGCCATCAGTGAGCGGACAGGGGATTATCAGCCCCAGCATTTT
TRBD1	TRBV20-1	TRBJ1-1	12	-	CSARDPGQEAFF	TGCAGTGCTAGAGATCCGGGACAGGAAGCTTTCTTT
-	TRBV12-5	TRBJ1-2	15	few	CASGLGTAGLKGYTF	TGTGCTAGTGGTTTGGGGACCGCAGGACTGAAAGGCTACACCTTC
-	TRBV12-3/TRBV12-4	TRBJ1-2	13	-	CASSRTGPYGYTF	TGTGCCAGCAGTCGAACAGGGCCCTATGGCTACACCTTC
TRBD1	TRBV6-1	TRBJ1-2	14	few	CASRGTDHNYGYTF	TGTGCCAGCAGAGGGACAGATCATAACTATGGCTACACCTTC
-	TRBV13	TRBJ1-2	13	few	CASSGQFPYGYTF	TGTGCCAGCAGCGGACAGTTCCCCTATGGCTACACCTTC
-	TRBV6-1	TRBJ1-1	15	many	CASRSNRALNTEAFF	TGTGCCAGCAGATCGAACAGGGCGTTGAACACTGAAGCTTTCTTT
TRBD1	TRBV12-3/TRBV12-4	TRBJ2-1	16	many	CASSLPWTGGYNEQFF	TGTGCCAGCAGTTTGCCCTGGACAGGGGGTTACAATGAGCAGTTCTTC
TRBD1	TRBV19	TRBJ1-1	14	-	CASGTDPMNTEAFF	TGTGCCAGTGGGACAGACCCCATGAACACTGAAGCTTTCTTT
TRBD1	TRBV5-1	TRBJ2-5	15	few	CASMFSVGTAETQYF	TGCGCCAGCATGTTTAGCGTCGGGACAGCGGAGACCCAGTACTTC
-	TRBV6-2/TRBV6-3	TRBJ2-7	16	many	CASSYSPSGSTHEQYF	TGTGCCAGCAGTTACTCTCCCTCCGGGAGTACACACGAGCAGTACTTC
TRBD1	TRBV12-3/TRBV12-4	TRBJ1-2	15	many	CASSSTGPLNYGYTF	TGTGCCAGCAGCTCGACAGGGCCCCTTAACTATGGCTACACCTTC
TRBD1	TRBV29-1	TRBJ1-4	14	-	CSVADRATNEKLFF	TGCAGCGTTGCCGACAGGGCAACTAATGAAAAACTGTTTTTT